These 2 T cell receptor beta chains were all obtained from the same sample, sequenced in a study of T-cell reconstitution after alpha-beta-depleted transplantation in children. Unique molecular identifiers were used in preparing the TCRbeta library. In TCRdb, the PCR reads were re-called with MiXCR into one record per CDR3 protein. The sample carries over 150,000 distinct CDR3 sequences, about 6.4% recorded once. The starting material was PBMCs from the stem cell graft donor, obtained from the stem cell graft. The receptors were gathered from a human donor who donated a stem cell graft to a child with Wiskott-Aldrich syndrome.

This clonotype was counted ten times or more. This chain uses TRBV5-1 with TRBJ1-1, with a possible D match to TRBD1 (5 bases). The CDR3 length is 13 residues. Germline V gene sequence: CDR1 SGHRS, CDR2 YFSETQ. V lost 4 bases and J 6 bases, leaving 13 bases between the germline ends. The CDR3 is CASSPGAGAEAFF. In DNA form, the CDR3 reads TGCGCCAGCAGCCCGGGCGCGGGGGCTGAAGCTTTCTTT.

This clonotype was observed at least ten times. Here the CDR3 reads CSALESSYNSPLHF. CDR3 DNA: TGCAGTGCCCTAGAGAGCTCCTATAATTCACCCCTCCACTTT. J is TRBJ1-6 and V is TRBV20-1; no definite D call. The germline V gene has CDR1 DFQATT and CDR2 SNEGSKA (reference sequence). The CDR3 runs to 14 residues. V dropped 6 bases and J dropped 0 bases, with 9 bases sitting between them.